This TCR beta chain was recovered during a study of shared clonotypes between healthy human individuals. General observations from the study: Lower generation probabilities were found for non-shared clonotypes than for those shared by all four donors.

As concerns this clone: The antigen remains unidentified. The same CDR3 also results from other DNA sequences found in this sample.

Healthy HIV-negative adults without recent acute infections or vaccinations served as donors. A CD45RA+ naive subset and a CD45RA-negative memory subset were split from CD4+ cells. This table comes from immunoSEQ multiplex PCR, and its TCRdb copy is limited to in-frame clones, with some not included. The data hold roughly 2,300,000 clones, with 85% to 95% observed a single time. Sequencing was done on a sample of naive CD4+ T cells from PBMCs. The subset: CD45RA+ positively selected. The sequence derives from a man between 18 and 29 years old in good health. Some clones in this sample may be carry-over from other donors' samples.

The CDR3 bases are TGCGCCAGCAGCCCCAGGGACTCTGGAAACACCATATATTTT. Translated: CASSPRDSGNTIYF. The chain couples TRBV4-1 to TRBJ1-3, with D perhaps matching TRBD1 (5 bases). Germline V gene data show CDR1 as MGHRA and CDR2 as YSYEKL. V lost 4 bases to trimming and J lost 0 bases, with 7 bases between them. CDR3 length: 14 amino acids.